The 2 T cell receptor beta chains below all came from one sample that was sequenced in a study of human T cells and chemical hapten exposure (dated by TCRdb to about 2021). The sample's time point label is to be understood as: pre-sensitization, week 0. The treatment or condition label of this sample denotes: therapeutic diphenylcyclopropenone sensitization with weekly scalp DPC. Receptor libraries were prepared by RACE. The sample was run on a NextSeq 500. The public reads were reprocessed in TCRdb via fastp at Q25 and MiXCR, keeping in-frame beta chains. Rows with a matching CDR3 protein are joined into one entry that keeps the most common DNA and genes. This sample holds around 250,000 distinct CDR3 sequences; over 8% were observed only once. Together, the top ten hold approximately 2.3% of the sample. The starting material was whole blood, obtained in connection with sensitization to the hapten diphenylcyclopropenone (DPC). All receptors come from a woman between 35 and 50 years old with alopecia areata. Some clones in this sample may be carry-over from other donors' samples.

The V call is TRBV20-1, the J call TRBJ2-1; 8 bases match TRBD1. The V segment lost 6 bases and the J segment 3 bases; nucleotides outside the gene matches: 7. CDR3 length equals 14 residues. Looked up from germline, CDR1 is DFQATT and CDR2 is SNEGSKA (reference sequence). This CDR3 reads CSAKDRVGYNEQFF. In nucleotides, the CDR3 is TGCAGTGCCAAGGACAGGGTGGGCTACAATGAGCAGTTCTTC.

The chain links TRBV24-1 to TRBJ1-1; D unresolved. This CDR3 has 15 amino acids. V dropped 3 bases and J dropped 4 bases, with 14 bases sitting between them. The germline gives CDR1 KGHDR, CDR2 SFDVKD. Here the CDR3 reads CATSDAQRGGTEAFF. DNA for the CDR3: TGTGCCACCAGTGATGCCCAACGGGGAGGCACTGAAGCTTTCTTT.